These T cell receptor beta chains were read from a single sample in a study of cytomegalovirus exposure and HLA in healthy donors. Sequenced by immunoSEQ multiplex PCR; TCRdb stores in-frame clones only, minus some. The sample has about 63,000 clones, roughly 90% seen once. The sample taken for sequencing was PBMCs. The receptors stem from a woman in her late teens or twenties in good health and CMV-seronegative. Both conserved end residues are part of each CDR3. The D gene is left open where the match is weak. Clone size appears in some rows only: once, few, many, or a class for an expanded clone.

CDR3aa | CDR3nt | j_gene | v_gene | len | d_gene | abundance
CAGGGRGASTDTQYF | TGTGCCGGAGGAGGCCGGGGAGCTAGCACAGATACGCAGTATTTT | TRBJ2-3 | TRBV6-4 | 15 | . | .
CASSHRDSLSQETQYF | TGTGCCAGCAGCCACCGGGACAGCCTTTCTCAAGAGACCCAGTACTTC | TRBJ2-5 | TRBV7-9 | 16 | TRBD1 | once
CASSQASGGSLEQYF | TGTGCCAGCAGCCAAGCCAGCGGGGGGTCCCTGGAGCAGTACTTC | TRBJ2-7 | TRBV14 | 15 | TRBD2 | few
CSGLFRGGQEGELFF | TGCAGCGGATTATTTCGGGGGGGGCAGGAAGGGGAGCTGTTTTTT | TRBJ2-2 | TRBV29-1 | 15 | TRBD2 | .
CASSAGGNTEAFF | TGTGCCAGCAGCGCCGGGGGGAACACTGAAGCTTTCTTT | TRBJ1-1 | TRBV2 | 13 | . | .
CASSLGGLAANEQFF | TGCGCCAGCAGCTTGGGGGGACTAGCGGCCAATGAGCAGTTCTTC | TRBJ2-1 | TRBV5-1 | 15 | TRBD2 | .
CASSFGLSNTEAFF | TGTGCCAGCAGCTTTGGACTTTCGAACACTGAAGCTTTCTTT | TRBJ1-1 | TRBV11-2 | 14 | . | .
CATTVPGVTGELFF | TGTGCCACCACAGTACCGGGGGTTACCGGGGAGCTGTTTTTT | TRBJ2-2 | TRBV28 | 14 | . | .
CASSIQWGMNTEAFF | TGTGCCAGTAGTATACAGTGGGGCATGAACACTGAAGCTTTCTTT | TRBJ1-1 | TRBV19 | 15 | . | .
CASSLSYRREGETGELFF | TGTGCCAGCAGCTTATCATATAGGCGGGAGGGAGAAACCGGGGAGCTGTTTTTT | TRBJ2-2 | TRBV11-3 | 18 | TRBD2 | .
CASSVERGTEQFF | TGTGCCAGCAGCGTAGAAAGGGGTACTGAGCAGTTCTTC | TRBJ2-1 | TRBV9 | 13 | . | .
CSGTLGGYYEQYF | TGCAGCGGGACCTTGGGGGGGTACTACGAGCAGTACTTC | TRBJ2-7 | TRBV29-1 | 13 | TRBD2 | .
CASSLEVAGTYEQYF | TGCGCCAGCAGCTTGGAGGTAGCGGGTACCTACGAGCAGTACTTC | TRBJ2-7 | TRBV5-1 | 15 | TRBD2 | .
CASSFSVQHYGYTF | TGTGCCAGCAGTTTCTCGGTCCAACACTATGGCTACACCTTC | TRBJ1-2 | TRBV28 | 14 | . | once
CASSYGQGAYTQYF | TGTGCCAGCAGCTATGGACAGGGGGCGTATACGCAGTATTTT | TRBJ2-3 | TRBV7-9 | 14 | TRBD1 | .
CASKPHLPETNYGYTF | TGTGCCAGCAAACCTCATTTGCCTGAGACTAACTATGGCTACACCTTC | TRBJ1-2 | TRBV27 | 16 | . | .
CASSNLQGPSTDTQYF | TGTGCCAGCAGTAACCTACAGGGGCCTAGCACAGATACGCAGTATTTT | TRBJ2-3 | TRBV27 | 16 | TRBD1 | .
CASSHYAGGSSSYEQYF | TGTGCCAGCAGCCATTACGCAGGGGGTTCAAGCTCCTACGAGCAGTACTTC | TRBJ2-7 | TRBV7-9 | 17 | TRBD1 | .
CASSSQGYGYTF | TGTGCCAGCAGTTCACAGGGATATGGCTACACCTTC | TRBJ1-2 | TRBV28 | 12 | . | .
CASSLDGTRSSYNEQFF | TGCGCCAGCAGCTTGGACGGCACCCGGAGCTCCTACAATGAGCAGTTCTTC | TRBJ2-1 | TRBV5-1 | 17 | . | .
CASSDPRGQETQYF | TGTGCCAGCAGTGACCCACGCGGACAAGAGACCCAGTACTTC | TRBJ2-5 | TRBV6-5 | 14 | . | once
CASSRGLAQFLSSYNEQFF | TGTGCCAGCTCACGGGGACTAGCGCAATTCCTAAGCTCCTACAATGAGCAGTTCTTC | TRBJ2-1 | TRBV18 | 19 | TRBD2 | .
CASSLYGGPTDTQYF | TGCGCCAGCAGCTTGTACGGGGGGCCCACAGATACGCAGTATTTT | TRBJ2-3 | TRBV5-1 | 15 | . | once
CASSYPGQTNEKLFF | TGCGCCAGCAGCTATCCGGGACAGACTAATGAAAAACTGTTTTTT | TRBJ1-4 | TRBV4-1 | 15 | TRBD1 | .
CASSLEGTSGRFHEQFF | TGTGCCAGCAGCTTAGAGGGGACTAGCGGGAGATTCCATGAGCAGTTCTTC | TRBJ2-1 | TRBV11-2 | 17 | TRBD2 | few
CASSEAGRLAYSYEQYF | TGTGCCAGCAGTGAAGCGGGCCGACTAGCGTACTCCTACGAGCAGTACTTC | TRBJ2-7 | TRBV6-1 | 17 | TRBD2 | .
CSGGQGAGNEQFF | TGCAGCGGGGGGCAGGGGGCAGGGAATGAGCAGTTCTTC | TRBJ2-1 | TRBV29-1 | 13 | TRBD1 | .
CASSKQGAGQETQYF | TGTGCCAGCAGCAAACAGGGGGCAGGCCAAGAGACCCAGTACTTC | TRBJ2-5 | TRBV27 | 15 | TRBD1 | .
CASRGQGSANSPLHF | TGTGCCAGCAGGGGGCAGGGGTCGGCGAATTCACCCCTCCACTTT | TRBJ1-6 | TRBV6-5 | 15 | . | .